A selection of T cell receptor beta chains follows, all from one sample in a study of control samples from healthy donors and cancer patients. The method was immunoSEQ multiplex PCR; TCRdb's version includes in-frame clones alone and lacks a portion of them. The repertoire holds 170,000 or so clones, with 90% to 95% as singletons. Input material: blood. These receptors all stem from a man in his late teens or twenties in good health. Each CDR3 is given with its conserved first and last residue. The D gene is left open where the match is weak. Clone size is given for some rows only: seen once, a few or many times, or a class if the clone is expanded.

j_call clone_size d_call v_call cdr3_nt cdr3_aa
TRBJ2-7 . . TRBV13 TGTGCCAGCAGTCTGTCCGGGGTCCCCTACGAGCAGTACTTC CASSLSGVPYEQYF
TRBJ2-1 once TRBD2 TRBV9 TGTGCCAGCAGCGAGAGGACTAGCGGGGGAAATGAGCAGTTCTTC CASSERTSGGNEQFF
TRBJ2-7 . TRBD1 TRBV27 TGTGCCAGCAGTTTAACAGGGGGAACATCCTACGAGCAGTACTTC CASSLTGGTSYEQYF
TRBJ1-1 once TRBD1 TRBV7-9 TGTGCCAGCAGCTTGGGACAGGATGAAGCTTTCTTT CASSLGQDEAFF
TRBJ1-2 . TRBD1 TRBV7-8 TGTGCCAGCAGCTCCAGGGGGGGACAGTCAAACTATGGCTACACCTTC CASSSRGGQSNYGYTF
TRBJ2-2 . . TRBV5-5 TGTGCCAGCAGCTCGGACGTGCGGGGTCTTAGCGGGGAGCTGTTTTTT CASSSDVRGLSGELFF
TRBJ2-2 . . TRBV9 TGTGCCAGCAGCGTAGCCGGGTTCCCGGCAAACACCGGGGAGCTGTTTTTT CASSVAGFPANTGELFF
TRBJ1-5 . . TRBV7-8 TGTGCCAGCAGCTTAGTCGGGGGCAGCAATCAGCCCCAGCATTTT CASSLVGGSNQPQHF
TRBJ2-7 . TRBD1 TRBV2 TGTGCCAGCAGTGGGACGCTCCGGGACAGGGCCGAGCAGTACTTC CASSGTLRDRAEQYF
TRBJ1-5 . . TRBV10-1 TGCGCCAGCAGTGAGTCTCCTTATCAGCCCCAGCATTTT CASSESPYQPQHF
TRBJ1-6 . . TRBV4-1 TGCGCCAGCAGCCAAGCAGAGCAATCACCCCTCCACTTT CASSQAEQSPLHF
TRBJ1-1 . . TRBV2 TGTGCCAGCAGATTTGAGGGTGCCTCAACTGGAGCTTTCTTT CASRFEGASTGAFF
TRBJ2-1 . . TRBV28 TGTGCCAGCAGCCCCCCCCCTTATAGGCCCGGCGAAAATGAGCAGTTCTTC CASSPPPYRPGENEQFF
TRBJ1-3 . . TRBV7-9 TGTGCCAGCAGCCTAGAGGTTTGGAACAGGCGAACTGGAAACACCATATATTTT CASSLEVWNRRTGNTIYF
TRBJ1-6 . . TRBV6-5 TGTGCCAGCAGTACTTCTTTATCTTCACCCCTCCACTTT CASSTSLSSPLHF
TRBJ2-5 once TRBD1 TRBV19 TGTGCCAGTAGTGTAGGGGGCGAGTACCAAGAGACCCAGTACTTC CASSVGGEYQETQYF
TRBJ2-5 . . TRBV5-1 TGCGCCAGCGCATCGCTCGACGGGGGTTTGTGGGAGACCCAGTACTTC CASASLDGGLWETQYF
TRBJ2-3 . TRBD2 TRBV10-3 TGTGCCATCACTGGGACTAGCGGGGAGAGGCAGTATTTT CAITGTSGERQYF
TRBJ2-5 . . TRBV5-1 TGCGCCAGCAGCCCAAACCCGGCTATGAAGACCCAGTACTTC CASSPNPAMKTQYF
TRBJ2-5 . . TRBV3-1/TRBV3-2 TGTGCCAGCTCTTCGGATCAAGAGACCCAGTACTTC CASSSDQETQYF
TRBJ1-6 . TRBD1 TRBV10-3 TGTGCCAACGCACAGGGGGGGGAATCACCCCTCCACTTT CANAQGGESPLHF
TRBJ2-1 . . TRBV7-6 TGTGCCAGCAGCTTAAGGGGTACCTACAATGAGCAGTTCTTC CASSLRGTYNEQFF
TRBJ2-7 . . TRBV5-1 TGCGCCAGCAGCGTGCGTGGCTACGAGCAGTACTTC CASSVRGYEQYF
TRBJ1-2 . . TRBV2 TGTGCCAGCAGTTCCAGGGCTGTGGACTATGGCTACACCTTC CASSSRAVDYGYTF
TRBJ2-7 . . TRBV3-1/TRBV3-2 TGTGCCAGCAGCCCCCGATGGAACTCCAACTACGAGCAGTACTTC CASSPRWNSNYEQYF
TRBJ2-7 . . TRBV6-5 TGTGCCAGCAGTAGGCAGATCTCCTACGAGCAGTACTTC CASSRQISYEQYF
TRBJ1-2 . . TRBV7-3 TGTGCCAGCAGCTTAGCCGGGGGCGCCGGGAATGGCTACACCTTC CASSLAGGAGNGYTF
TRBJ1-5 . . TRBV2 TGTGCCAGCAGTGGGGCGGGGGGCGGGCAGCCCCAGCATTTT CASSGAGGGQPQHF
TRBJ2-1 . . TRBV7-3 TGTGCCAGCAGCGTCACCGGCGATTCGAATGAGCAGTTCTTC CASSVTGDSNEQFF
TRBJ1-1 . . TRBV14 TGTGCCAGCAGCCAACGGTCGGGGTGGAACACTGAAGCTTTCTTT CASSQRSGWNTEAFF
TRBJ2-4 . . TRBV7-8 TGTGCCAGCAGCCGACCCCCATTTGGCGAACCGGCCAAAAACATTCAGTACTTC CASSRPPFGEPAKNIQYF
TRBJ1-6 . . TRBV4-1 TGCGCCAGCAGCCAGGCGGGGGATAATTCACCCCTCCACTTT CASSQAGDNSPLHF
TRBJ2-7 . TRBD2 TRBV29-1 TGCAGCGTGAGCGGGACTCTCGCCTACGAGCAGTACTTC CSVSGTLAYEQYF
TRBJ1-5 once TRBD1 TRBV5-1 TGCGCCAGCAGCCCGGAAATTAGTTTGTTCCAGGGGGCGCAAGATAGAAATCAGCCCCAGCATTTT CASSPEISLFQGAQDRNQPQHF
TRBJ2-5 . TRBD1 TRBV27 TGTGCCAGCAGCCAGCGGACAGGAGAGACCCAGTACTTC CASSQRTGETQYF
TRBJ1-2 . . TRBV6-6 TGTGCCAGCAGTTCAGTTCCGTGGGGGGCTGATGGCTACACCTTC CASSSVPWGADGYTF
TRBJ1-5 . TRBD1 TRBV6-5 TGTGCCAGCAGCTGGACAGGAAACAATCAGCCCCAGCATTTT CASSWTGNNQPQHF
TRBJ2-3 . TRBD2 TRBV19 TGTGCCAGTAGTCCCCCACTAGCGGGGGAGAAGTATTTT CASSPPLAGEKYF
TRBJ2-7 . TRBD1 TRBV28 TGTGCCAGCAGGTCGACAGGGGCTAAGAAGTACGAGCAGTACTTC CASRSTGAKKYEQYF
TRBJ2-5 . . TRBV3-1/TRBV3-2 TGTGCCAGCAGCCAAGTTCCGACGAGCGGGGAGACCCAGTACTTC CASSQVPTSGETQYF
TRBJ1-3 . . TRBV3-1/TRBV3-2 TGTGCCAGCAGCCAAGGGGGGCTGCCCTACTCTGGAAACACCATATATTTT CASSQGGLPYSGNTIYF
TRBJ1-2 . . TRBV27 TGTGCCAGCAGTTCTACAGGGCGGGGGATAATCGGCTACACCTTC CASSSTGRGIIGYTF
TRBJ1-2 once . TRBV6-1 TGTGCCAGCAGTGAAGGAGTGATGAATAACTATGGCTACACCTTC CASSEGVMNNYGYTF